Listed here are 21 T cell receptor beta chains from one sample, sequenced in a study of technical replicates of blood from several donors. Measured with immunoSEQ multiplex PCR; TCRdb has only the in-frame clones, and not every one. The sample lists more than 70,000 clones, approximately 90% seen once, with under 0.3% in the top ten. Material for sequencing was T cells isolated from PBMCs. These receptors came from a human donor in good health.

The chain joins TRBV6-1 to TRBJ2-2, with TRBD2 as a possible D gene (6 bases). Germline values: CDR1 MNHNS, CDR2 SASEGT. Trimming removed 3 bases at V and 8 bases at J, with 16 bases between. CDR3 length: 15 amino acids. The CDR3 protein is CASSEGLEGPGELFF. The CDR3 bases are TGTGCCAGCAGTGAGGGACTTGAGGGACCGGGGGAGCTGTTTTTT.

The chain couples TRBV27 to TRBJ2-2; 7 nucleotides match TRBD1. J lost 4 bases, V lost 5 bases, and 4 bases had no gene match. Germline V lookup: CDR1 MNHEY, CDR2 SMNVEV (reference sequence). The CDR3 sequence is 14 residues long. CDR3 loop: CASSHGQVTGELFF. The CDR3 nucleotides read TGTGCCAGCAGTCATGGACAGGTCACCGGGGAGCTGTTTTTT.

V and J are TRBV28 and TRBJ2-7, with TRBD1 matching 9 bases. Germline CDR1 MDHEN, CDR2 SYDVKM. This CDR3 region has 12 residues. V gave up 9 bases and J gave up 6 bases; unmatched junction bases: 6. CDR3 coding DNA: TGTGCCAGTAGACAGGGGGTCCTCGAGCAGTACTTC. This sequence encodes CASRQGVLEQYF.

The CDR3 spells CASSYRDTDGYTF. The CDR3 DNA sequence: TGTGCCAGCAGTTACCGGGACACGGATGGCTACACCTTC. V gene TRBV6-5 combines with J gene TRBJ1-2, with D perhaps matching TRBD1 (6 bases). Germline CDR1 and CDR2: MNHEY and SVGAGI. V lost 2 bases and J 6 bases, leaving 10 bases between the germline ends. This CDR3 region has 13 residues.

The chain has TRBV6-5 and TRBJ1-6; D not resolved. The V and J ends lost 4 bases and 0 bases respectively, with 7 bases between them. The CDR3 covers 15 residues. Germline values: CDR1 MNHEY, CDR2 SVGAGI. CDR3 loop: CASSSRSSYNSPLHF. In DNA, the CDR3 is TGTGCCAGCAGTTCAAGGAGCTCCTATAATTCACCCCTCCACTTT.

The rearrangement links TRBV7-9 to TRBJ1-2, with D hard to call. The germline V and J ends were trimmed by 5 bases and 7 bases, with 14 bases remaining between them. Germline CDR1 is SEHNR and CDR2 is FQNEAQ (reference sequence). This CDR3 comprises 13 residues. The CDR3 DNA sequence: TGTGCCAGCAGCCGCATGGGAGGGAGTGGCTACACCTTC. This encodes CASSRMGGSGYTF.

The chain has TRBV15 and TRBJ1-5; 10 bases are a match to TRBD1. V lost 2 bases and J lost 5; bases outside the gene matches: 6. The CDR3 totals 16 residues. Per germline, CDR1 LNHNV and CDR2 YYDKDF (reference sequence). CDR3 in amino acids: CATSRPGQGVYQPQHF. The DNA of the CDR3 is TGTGCCACCAGCAGACCAGGACAGGGGGTTTATCAGCCCCAGCATTTT.

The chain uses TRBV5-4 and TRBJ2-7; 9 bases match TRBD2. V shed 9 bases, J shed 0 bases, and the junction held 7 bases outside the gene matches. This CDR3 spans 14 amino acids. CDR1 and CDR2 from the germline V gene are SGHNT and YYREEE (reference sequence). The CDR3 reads CAIKGAGGSYEQYF. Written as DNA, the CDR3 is TGTGCCATCAAGGGAGCGGGGGGCTCCTACGAGCAGTACTTC.

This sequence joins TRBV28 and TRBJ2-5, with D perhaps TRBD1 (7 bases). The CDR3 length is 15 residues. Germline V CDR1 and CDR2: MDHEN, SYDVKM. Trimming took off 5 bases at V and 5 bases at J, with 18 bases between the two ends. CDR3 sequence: CASSPGDSPTETQYF. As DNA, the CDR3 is TGTGCCAGCAGTCCGGGGGACAGCCCCACTGAGACCCAGTACTTC.

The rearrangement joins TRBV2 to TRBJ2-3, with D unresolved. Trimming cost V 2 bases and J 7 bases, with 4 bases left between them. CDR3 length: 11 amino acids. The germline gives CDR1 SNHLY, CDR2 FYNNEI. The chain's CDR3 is CASSESNTQYF. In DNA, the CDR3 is TGTGCCAGCAGTGAAAGCAATACGCAGTATTTT.

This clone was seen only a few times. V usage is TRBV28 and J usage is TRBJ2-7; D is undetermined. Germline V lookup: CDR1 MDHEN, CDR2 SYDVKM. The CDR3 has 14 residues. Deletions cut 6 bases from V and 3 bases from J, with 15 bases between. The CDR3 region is CASSPLVRLYEQYF. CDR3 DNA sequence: TGTGCCAGCAGCCCCCTGGTGAGACTCTACGAGCAGTACTTC.

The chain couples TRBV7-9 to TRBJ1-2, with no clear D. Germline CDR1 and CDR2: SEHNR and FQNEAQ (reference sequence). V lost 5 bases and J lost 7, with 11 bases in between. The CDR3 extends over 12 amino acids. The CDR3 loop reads CASSPGRGGYTF. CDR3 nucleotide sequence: TGTGCCAGCAGCCCCGGAAGAGGTGGCTACACCTTC.

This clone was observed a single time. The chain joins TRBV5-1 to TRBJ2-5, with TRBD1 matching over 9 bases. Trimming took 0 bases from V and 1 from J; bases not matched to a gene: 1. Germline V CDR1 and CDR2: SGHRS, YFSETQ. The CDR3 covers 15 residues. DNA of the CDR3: TGCGCCAGCAGCTTGGGGACAGGGGTCCAAGAGACCCAGTACTTC. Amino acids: CASSLGTGVQETQYF. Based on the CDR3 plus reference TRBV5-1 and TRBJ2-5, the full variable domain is KAGVTQTPRYLIKTRGQQVTLSCSPISGHRSVSWYQQTPGQGLQFLFEYFSETQRNKGNFPGRFSGRQFSNSRSEMNVSTLELGDSALYLCASSLGTGVQETQYFGPGTRLLVL.

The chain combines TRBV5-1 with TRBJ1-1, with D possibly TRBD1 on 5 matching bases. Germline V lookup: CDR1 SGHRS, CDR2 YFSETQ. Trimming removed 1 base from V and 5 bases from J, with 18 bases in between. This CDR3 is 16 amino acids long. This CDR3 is CASSLSVDWGRTEAFF. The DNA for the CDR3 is TGCGCCAGCAGCTTGTCGGTTGACTGGGGCCGGACTGAAGCTTTCTTT.

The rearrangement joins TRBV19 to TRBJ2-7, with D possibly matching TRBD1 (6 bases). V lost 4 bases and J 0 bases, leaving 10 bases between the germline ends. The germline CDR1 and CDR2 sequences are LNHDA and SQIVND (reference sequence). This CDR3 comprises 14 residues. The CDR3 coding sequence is TGTGCCAGTAGTAGACAGGCAAACTCCTACGAGCAGTACTTC. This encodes CASSRQANSYEQYF.

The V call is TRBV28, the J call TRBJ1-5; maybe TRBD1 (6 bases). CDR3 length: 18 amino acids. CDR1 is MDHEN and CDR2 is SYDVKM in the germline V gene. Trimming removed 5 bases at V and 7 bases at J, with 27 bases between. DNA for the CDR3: TGTGCCAGCAGTGCAGACAGGTTCCCTCGGATTCAACAACAGCCCCAGCATTTT. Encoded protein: CASSADRFPRIQQQPQHF.

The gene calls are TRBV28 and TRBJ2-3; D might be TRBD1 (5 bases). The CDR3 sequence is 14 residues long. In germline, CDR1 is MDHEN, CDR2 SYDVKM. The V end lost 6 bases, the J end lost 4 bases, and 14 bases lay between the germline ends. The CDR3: CASRPPDIADTQYF. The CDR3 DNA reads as TGTGCCAGCAGACCCCCGGACATCGCAGATACGCAGTATTTT.

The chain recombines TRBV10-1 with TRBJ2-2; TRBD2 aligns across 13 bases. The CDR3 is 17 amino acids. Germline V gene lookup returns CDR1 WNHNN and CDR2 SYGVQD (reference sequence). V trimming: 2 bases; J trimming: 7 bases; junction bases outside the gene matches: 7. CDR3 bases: TGCGCCAGCAGTGAGGGACTAGCGGGAGAAACTAACGGGGAGCTGTTTTTT. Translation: CASSEGLAGETNGELFF.

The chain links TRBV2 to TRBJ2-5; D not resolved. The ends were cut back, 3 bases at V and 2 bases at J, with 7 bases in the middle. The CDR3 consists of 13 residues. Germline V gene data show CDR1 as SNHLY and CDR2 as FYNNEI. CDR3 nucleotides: TGTGCCAGCAGTGATTACAGACAAGAGACCCAGTACTTC. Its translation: CASSDYRQETQYF.

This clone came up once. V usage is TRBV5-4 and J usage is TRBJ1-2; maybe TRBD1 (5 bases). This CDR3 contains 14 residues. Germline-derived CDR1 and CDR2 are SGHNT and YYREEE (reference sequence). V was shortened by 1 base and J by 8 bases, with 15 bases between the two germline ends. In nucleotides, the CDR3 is TGTGCCAGCAGCTTGTTCGGGGGTAAAGTCGGCTACACCTTC. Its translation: CASSLFGGKVGYTF. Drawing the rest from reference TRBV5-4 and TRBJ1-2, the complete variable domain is ETGVTQSPTHLIKTRGQQVTLRCSSQSGHNTVSWYQQALGQGPQFIFQYYREEENGRGNFPPRFSGLQFPNYSSELNVNALELDDSALYLCASSLFGGKVGYTFGSGTRLTVV.

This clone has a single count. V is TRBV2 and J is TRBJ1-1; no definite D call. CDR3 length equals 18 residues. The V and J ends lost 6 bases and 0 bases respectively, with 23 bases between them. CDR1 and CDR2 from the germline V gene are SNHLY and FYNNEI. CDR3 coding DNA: TGTGCCAGCAGAAGACTCAACTTGGCAAACCCCATGAACACTGAAGCTTTCTTT. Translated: CASRRLNLANPMNTEAFF.